This T cell receptor (beta chain) comes out of a study of T-cell reconstitution after alpha-beta-depleted transplantation in children. The CDR3 runs 15 residues. The ends were cut back, 5 bases at V and 3 bases at J, with 13 bases in the middle. The germline V gene has CDR1 MNHEY and CDR2 SMNVEV (reference sequence). The TCRbeta library was prepared with unique molecular identifiers. TCRdb processed the PCR reads anew with MiXCR; each CDR3 protein has one entry. The sample has about 580,000 distinct CDR3 sequences, under 25% seen once. This clonotype was seen many times. The chain couples TRBV27 to TRBJ2-2; D assignment may be TRBD1 or TRBD2 (6 bases each). The source of this sequence is a boy younger than two who had a stem cell transplant for acute myeloid leukemia, so the T cells may come from the graft donor. Sample: PBMCs, mostly from graft donor cells, taken 360 days after TCRalphabeta/CD19-depleted stem cell transplant. The CDR3 loop is CASSITGRYTGELFF. CDR3 nucleotides: TGTGCCAGCAGTATCACAGGGAGGTACACCGGGGAGCTGTTTTTT.